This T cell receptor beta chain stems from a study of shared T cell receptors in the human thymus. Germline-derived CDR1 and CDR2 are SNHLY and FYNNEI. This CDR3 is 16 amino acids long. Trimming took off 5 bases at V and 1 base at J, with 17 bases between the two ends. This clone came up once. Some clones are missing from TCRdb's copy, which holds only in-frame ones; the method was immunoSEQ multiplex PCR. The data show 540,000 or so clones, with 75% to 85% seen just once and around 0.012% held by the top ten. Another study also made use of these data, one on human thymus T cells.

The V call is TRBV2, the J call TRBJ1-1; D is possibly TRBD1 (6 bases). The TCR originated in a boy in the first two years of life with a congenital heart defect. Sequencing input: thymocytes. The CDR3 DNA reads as TGTGCCAGCAGTAAATACCGGGACACTAAGAACACTGAAGCTTTCTTT. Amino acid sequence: CASSKYRDTKNTEAFF.